This T cell receptor beta chain was recorded in a study of T cell responses to AZD1222 COVID-19 vaccine. Germline lookup yields CDR1 MDHEN and CDR2 SYDVKM. The CDR3 loop spans 13 amino acids. The ends were cut back, 7 bases at V and 4 bases at J, with 11 bases in the middle. Sequenced by immunoSEQ multiplex PCR; TCRdb stores in-frame clones only, minus some. Of about 190,000 clones listed, around 93% are singletons. Here the sequenced sample was peripheral blood, taken on day 0 of AZD1222 vaccination. This sequence originates from an adult in good health. This chain connects TRBV28 to TRBJ1-5; no firm D call. The CDR3 DNA is TGTGCCAGCACCGGGGTTATAAATCAGCCCCAGCATTTT. Protein sequence: CASTGVINQPQHF. Complete variable domain (other parts from reference TRBV28 and TRBJ1-5): DVKVTQSSRYLVKRTGEKVFLECVQDMDHENMFWYRQDPGLGLRLIYFSYDVKMKEKGDIPEGYSVSREKKERFSLILESASTNQTSMYLCASTGVINQPQHFGDGTRLSIL.